The T cell receptor (beta chain) under discussion was sequenced for a study of shared T cell receptors in the human thymus. Between the trimmed V and J ends, which lost 4 bases and 1 base, there was a span of 10 bases. This CDR3 region has 14 residues. The germline V gene encodes CDR1 MNHNS and CDR2 SASEGT. Some clones are missing from TCRdb's copy, which holds only in-frame ones; the method was immunoSEQ multiplex PCR. The sample lists around 65,000 clones; more than 90% were seen once. V usage is TRBV6-1 and J usage is TRBJ1-1; no clear D gene. Specimen: thymocytes. The source is a human donor. The CDR3 here is CASSGRHPNTEAFF. The CDR3 DNA sequence: TGTGCCAGCAGTGGACGTCACCCGAACACTGAAGCTTTCTTT.